These T cell receptor beta chains were read from a single sample in a study of blood T cells in healthy people across ages. A single record per CDR3 protein comes from TCRdb applying MiXCR to the 5' RACE reads. Here the sample spans 700,000 to 800,000 distinct CDR3 sequences, about 42% being singletons. Source material: blood. All receptors derive from a woman aged 60 to 75 in good health. CDR3s include the opening cysteine and the closing phenylalanine or tryptophan. The order of the fields is J gene, V gene, D gene, clone size, CDR3 protein, CDR3 DNA. D genes are given only for firm matches. Part of the rows lack a size; the others show once, few, many or a class for expanded clones.

J gene: TRBJ1-2; V gene: TRBV20-1; D gene: .; clone size: few; CDR3 protein: CSARSGRGDGYTF; CDR3 DNA: TGCAGTGCTAGAAGCGGCAGGGGAGATGGCTACACCTTC
J gene: TRBJ2-1; V gene: TRBV18; D gene: TRBD1; clone size: .; CDR3 protein: CASSPTPGGLNEQFF; CDR3 DNA: TGTGCCAGCTCACCGACCCCAGGGGGCTTGAATGAGCAGTTCTTC
J gene: TRBJ2-7; V gene: TRBV7-3; D gene: TRBD1; clone size: .; CDR3 protein: CASSAGQGKEQYF; CDR3 DNA: TGTGCCAGCAGCGCCGGACAGGGTAAAGAGCAGTACTTC
J gene: TRBJ2-3; V gene: TRBV20-1; D gene: TRBD2; clone size: .; CDR3 protein: CSAPLREGTDTQYF; CDR3 DNA: TGCAGTGCTCCACTCCGGGAGGGCACAGATACGCAGTATTTT
J gene: TRBJ2-2; V gene: TRBV7-9; D gene: TRBD2; clone size: .; CDR3 protein: CASLQREDTGELFF; CDR3 DNA: TGTGCCAGCTTGCAACGGGAGGACACCGGGGAGCTGTTTTTT
J gene: TRBJ2-5; V gene: TRBV6-2/TRBV6-3; D gene: TRBD2; clone size: .; CDR3 protein: CASKNGGSGETQYF; CDR3 DNA: TGTGCCAGCAAAAACGGGGGGTCGGGGGAGACCCAGTACTTC
J gene: TRBJ2-3; V gene: TRBV3-1; D gene: .; clone size: .; CDR3 protein: CASSQDLATDTQYF; CDR3 DNA: TGTGCCAGCAGCCAAGACTTGGCCACAGATACGCAGTATTTT
J gene: TRBJ1-6; V gene: TRBV29-1; D gene: TRBD1; clone size: few; CDR3 protein: CSVEGQGLLHF; CDR3 DNA: TGCAGCGTTGAAGGACAGGGTCTCCTCCACTTT
J gene: TRBJ1-1; V gene: TRBV5-1; D gene: TRBD1; clone size: .; CDR3 protein: CASRLETGDTEAFF; CDR3 DNA: TGCGCCAGCCGCCTAGAGACAGGGGATACTGAAGCTTTCTTT
J gene: TRBJ2-7; V gene: TRBV5-1; D gene: .; clone size: few; CDR3 protein: CASSLESGTYEQYF; CDR3 DNA: TGCGCCAGCAGCTTGGAGTCCGGCACCTACGAGCAGTACTTC
J gene: TRBJ2-3; V gene: TRBV20-1; D gene: .; clone size: few; CDR3 protein: CSAYFGGSTDTQYF; CDR3 DNA: TGCAGTGCATATTTCGGGGGTAGCACAGATACGCAGTATTTT
J gene: TRBJ2-6; V gene: TRBV6-5; D gene: .; clone size: .; CDR3 protein: CASSYTDSWRALGANVLTF; CDR3 DNA: TGTGCCAGCAGTTACACCGATTCATGGAGAGCTCTGGGGGCCAACGTCCTGACTTTC
J gene: TRBJ1-5; V gene: TRBV6-6; D gene: .; clone size: .; CDR3 protein: CASRPGAGLSNQPQHF; CDR3 DNA: TGTGCCAGCAGGCCCGGGGCAGGGCTAAGCAATCAGCCCCAGCATTTT
J gene: TRBJ1-2; V gene: TRBV29-1; D gene: .; clone size: many; CDR3 protein: CSGGRPSEGYTF; CDR3 DNA: TGCAGCGGCGGACGCCCCTCCGAGGGCTACACCTTC
J gene: TRBJ2-6; V gene: TRBV28; D gene: .; clone size: .; CDR3 protein: CASFSGANVLTF; CDR3 DNA: TGTGCCAGCTTCTCCGGGGCCAACGTCCTGACTTTC
J gene: TRBJ2-5; V gene: TRBV7-8; D gene: TRBD1; clone size: many; CDR3 protein: CASSLRGPQETQYF; CDR3 DNA: TGTGCCAGCAGCCTCAGGGGGCCCCAAGAGACCCAGTACTTC
J gene: TRBJ1-3; V gene: TRBV20-1; D gene: TRBD1; clone size: .; CDR3 protein: CSAEDRDTIYF; CDR3 DNA: TGCAGTGCTGAGGACAGGGACACCATATATTTT
J gene: TRBJ2-7; V gene: TRBV25-1; D gene: .; clone size: few; CDR3 protein: CASSEQFKGYEQYF; CDR3 DNA: TGTGCCAGCAGTGAACAATTTAAGGGTTACGAGCAGTACTTC
J gene: TRBJ2-1; V gene: TRBV6-2/TRBV6-3; D gene: TRBD2; clone size: .; CDR3 protein: CASTKRGPGNEQFF; CDR3 DNA: TGTGCCAGCACCAAGCGGGGCCCTGGCAATGAGCAGTTCTTC
J gene: TRBJ2-7; V gene: TRBV5-1; D gene: .; clone size: many; CDR3 protein: CASSLDSFYEQYF; CDR3 DNA: TGCGCCAGCAGCTTGGACAGCTTCTACGAGCAGTACTTC
J gene: TRBJ2-7; V gene: TRBV12-3/TRBV12-4; D gene: TRBD2; clone size: many; CDR3 protein: CASSRGGSYEQYF; CDR3 DNA: TGTGCCAGCAGCCGGGGGGGCTCCTACGAGCAGTACTTC
J gene: TRBJ2-3; V gene: TRBV7-9; D gene: .; clone size: once; CDR3 protein: CASSLRSYTDTQYF; CDR3 DNA: TGTGCCAGCAGCCTGAGGTCCTACACAGATACGCAGTATTTT
J gene: TRBJ2-3; V gene: TRBV7-2; D gene: TRBD2; clone size: .; CDR3 protein: CASSPWAPASGLGKHTQYF; CDR3 DNA: TGTGCCAGCAGCCCATGGGCCCCGGCTAGCGGGCTGGGGAAGCATACGCAGTATTTT
J gene: TRBJ2-5; V gene: TRBV27; D gene: TRBD1; clone size: few; CDR3 protein: CASSSLYGQGVRETQYF; CDR3 DNA: TGTGCCAGCAGTTCATTATACGGACAGGGGGTCAGGGAGACCCAGTACTTC
J gene: TRBJ2-1; V gene: TRBV4-2; D gene: .; clone size: .; CDR3 protein: CASSQDLLYNEQFF; CDR3 DNA: TGTGCCAGCAGCCAAGATTTGCTATACAATGAGCAGTTCTTC
J gene: TRBJ2-2; V gene: TRBV21-1; D gene: .; clone size: .; CDR3 protein: CASSTGQGLGTGELFF; CDR3 DNA: TGTGCCAGCAGCACGGGACAGGGTTTGGGGACCGGGGAGCTGTTTTTT
J gene: TRBJ2-3; V gene: TRBV14; D gene: TRBD1; clone size: .; CDR3 protein: CASSQAPGQGVKKDTQYF; CDR3 DNA: TGTGCCAGCAGCCAAGCACCGGGACAGGGGGTGAAAAAAGATACGCAGTATTTT
J gene: TRBJ2-7; V gene: TRBV5-1; D gene: .; clone size: few; CDR3 protein: CASSLPQGYNEQYF; CDR3 DNA: TGCGCCAGCAGCTTACCACAGGGATACAATGAGCAGTACTTC
J gene: TRBJ2-1; V gene: TRBV6-4; D gene: .; clone size: many; CDR3 protein: CASSVEGPSYNEQFF; CDR3 DNA: TGTGCCAGCAGTGTTGAGGGTCCTTCCTACAATGAGCAGTTCTTC
J gene: TRBJ2-2; V gene: TRBV5-1; D gene: TRBD1; clone size: .; CDR3 protein: CASSPQTGGNTGELFF; CDR3 DNA: TGCGCCAGCAGCCCTCAAACAGGGGGGAACACCGGGGAGCTGTTTTTT
J gene: TRBJ2-5; V gene: TRBV15; D gene: .; clone size: .; CDR3 protein: CATSRLGQNQETQYF; CDR3 DNA: TGTGCCACCAGCAGACTAGGACAGAATCAAGAGACCCAGTACTTC
J gene: TRBJ1-2; V gene: TRBV20-1; D gene: .; clone size: .; CDR3 protein: CSAREPGEGYTF; CDR3 DNA: TGCAGTGCTAGAGAACCAGGGGAAGGCTACACCTTC
J gene: TRBJ2-5; V gene: TRBV5-1; D gene: .; clone size: many; CDR3 protein: CASSFKAFQETQYF; CDR3 DNA: TGCGCCAGCAGCTTTAAAGCTTTCCAAGAGACCCAGTACTTC
J gene: TRBJ2-1; V gene: TRBV10-3; D gene: TRBD1; clone size: many; CDR3 protein: CAINEQGDWPKQFF; CDR3 DNA: TGTGCCATCAACGAACAGGGGGACTGGCCTAAGCAGTTCTTC
J gene: TRBJ2-5; V gene: TRBV7-3; D gene: .; clone size: few; CDR3 protein: CASSPTDLGEQYF; CDR3 DNA: TGTGCCAGCAGCCCGACGGACCTGGGAGAGCAGTACTTC
J gene: TRBJ2-3; V gene: TRBV4-2; D gene: .; clone size: .; CDR3 protein: CASSQERGASRLVHTDTQYF; CDR3 DNA: TGTGCCAGCAGCCAAGAAAGGGGGGCATCTCGGCTAGTTCACACAGATACGCAGTATTTT
J gene: TRBJ2-4; V gene: TRBV3-1; D gene: TRBD1; clone size: few; CDR3 protein: CASSPLRDRDRNIQYF; CDR3 DNA: TGTGCCAGCAGCCCTTTACGGGACAGGGATAGAAACATTCAGTACTTC
J gene: TRBJ1-2; V gene: TRBV3-1; D gene: TRBD1; clone size: few; CDR3 protein: CASSQGQGHNYGYTF; CDR3 DNA: TGTGCCAGCAGCCAAGGACAGGGTCACAACTATGGCTACACCTTC
J gene: TRBJ2-3; V gene: TRBV3-1; D gene: .; clone size: .; CDR3 protein: CASSQGGGGRDTQYF; CDR3 DNA: TGTGCCAGCAGCCAAGGAGGAGGAGGCCGAGATACGCAGTATTTT
J gene: TRBJ1-1; V gene: TRBV20-1; D gene: .; clone size: .; CDR3 protein: CSAVGGSLNTEAFF; CDR3 DNA: TGCAGTGCGGTCGGGGGTAGCCTGAACACTGAAGCTTTCTTT
J gene: TRBJ2-7; V gene: TRBV4-3; D gene: .; clone size: .; CDR3 protein: CASSQERSANPLYEQYF; CDR3 DNA: TGCGCCAGCAGCCAAGAACGTAGCGCCAACCCCTTATACGAGCAGTACTTC
J gene: TRBJ2-5; V gene: TRBV4-1; D gene: .; clone size: .; CDR3 protein: CASSIDRFQETQYF; CDR3 DNA: TGCGCCAGCAGCATCGACAGGTTCCAAGAGACCCAGTACTTC